Below are 30 T cell receptor beta chains sequenced from a single sample in a study of human T cells and chemical hapten exposure. Regarding time point: healthy volunteer bleed at 6 weeks. The authors extracted total RNA from unfractionated whole blood. Via MiXCR, TCRdb re-called the RACE reads, giving one row per CDR3 protein. Of some 78,000 distinct CDR3 sequences in the sample, about 8.6% are singletons; the top ten hold approximately 1.4%. The specimen sequenced was whole blood. Receptors were obtained from a male donor in good health. Some clones in this sample may be carry-over from other donors' samples.

This clonotype came up a few times. The chain links TRBV20-1 to TRBJ2-7; D remains unclear. The CDR3 is made up of 14 amino acids. CDR1 is DFQATT, CDR2 SNEGSKA, per germline (reference sequence). Trimming took off 0 bases at V and 2 bases at J, with 11 bases between the two ends. CDR3 in DNA: TGCAGTGCTAGAGATATCGCTAGAACCTACGAGCAGTACTTC. Amino acids: CSARDIARTYEQYF.

The chain joins TRBV7-8 to TRBJ2-7, with D hard to call. The CDR3 consists of 14 residues. V was pared by 5 bases and J by 3 bases, with 14 bases between. CDR1 SGHVS and CDR2 FQNEAQ come from the germline V gene. CDR3 loop: CASSPHDALYEQYF. The CDR3 region has the DNA TGTGCCAGCAGCCCTCATGACGCCCTCTACGAGCAGTACTTC. The full variable domain, in which reference TRBV7-8 and TRBJ2-7 provide the parts outside the CDR3, is GAGVSQSPRYKVAKRGQDVALRCDPISGHVSLFWYQQALGQGPEFLTYFQNEAQLDKSGLPSDRFFAERPEGSVSTLKIQRTQQEDSAVYLCASSPHDALYEQYFGPGTRLTVT.

This clonotype was counted only a few times. The chain employs TRBV7-6 and TRBJ1-1; tentatively, D is TRBD1 (5 bases). V lost 5 bases to trimming and J lost 3 bases, with 10 bases between them. The CDR3 is 13 residues long. Germline V gene data show CDR1 as SGHVS and CDR2 as FNYEAQ. The CDR3 DNA reads as TGTGCCAGCAGCCGGGGACGGGACACTGAAGCTTTCTTT. It yields the protein CASSRGRDTEAFF.

The chain carries TRBV7-9 and TRBJ2-1; the match to TRBD1 covers 9 bases. There are 17 residues in the CDR3. Germline V gene data show CDR1 as SEHNR and CDR2 as FQNEAQ (reference sequence). The junction had 10 bases not matched to a gene; V was cut back by 5 bases and J by 2 bases. CDR3: CASSRHTGTGPYNEQFF. As DNA, the CDR3 is TGTGCCAGCAGCCGACATACCGGGACAGGGCCCTACAATGAGCAGTTCTTC.

This clonotype was counted many times. The chain has TRBV24-1 and TRBJ1-5; D is unclear. CDR3 length: 17 residues. Trimming cost V 2 bases and J 0 bases, with 13 bases left between them. Germline V gene lookup returns CDR1 KGHDR and CDR2 SFDVKD. CDR3 DNA: TGTGCCACCAGTGATTGCCCAGACATAAGTAGCAATCAGCCCCAGCATTTT. It yields the protein CATSDCPDISSNQPQHF.

At least ten counts were recorded for this clonotype. The rearrangement uses TRBV6-4 and TRBJ1-1; no firm D call. The length of the CDR3 is 13 residues. The germline V gene encodes CDR1 MRHNA and CDR2 SNTAGT. Deletions cut 6 bases from V and 5 bases from J, with 13 bases between. CDR3 sequence (DNA): TGTGCCAGCAGCCAGACACAACAGACTGAAGCTTTCTTT. Translated: CASSQTQQTEAFF.

In its sample, this clonotype was seen a few times. The chain has TRBV5-6 and TRBJ1-5; no definite D call. V was trimmed by 0 bases and J by 3 bases, leaving 7 bases between them. CDR3 size: 14 residues. CDR1 is SGHDT, CDR2 YYEEEE, per germline. The CDR3 spells CASSLGASNQPQHF. The CDR3 nucleotides read TGTGCCAGCAGCTTGGGGGCATCCAATCAGCCCCAGCATTTT. Together with reference TRBV5-6 and TRBJ1-5, the CDR3 gives the full variable domain: DAGVTQSPTHLIKTRGQQVTLRCSPKSGHDTVSWYQQALGQGPQFIFQYYEEEERQRGNFPDRFSGHQFPNYSSELNVNALLLGDSALYLCASSLGASNQPQHFGDGTRLSIL.

The chain combines TRBV20-1 with TRBJ2-7; the D call may be TRBD1 or TRBD2 (5 bases each). V lost 1 base and J lost 2, with 6 bases in between. The CDR3 is 12 residues long. Per the germline V gene, CDR1 is DFQATT and CDR2 is SNEGSKA (reference sequence). The CDR3 nucleotides are TGCAGTGCTAGAGTGGGACCCTACGAGCAGTACTTC. As protein: CSARVGPYEQYF.

The chain links TRBV7-8 to TRBJ2-7, with 8 bases aligning to TRBD2. Trimming took 7 bases from V and 4 from J; bases not matched to a gene: 15. CDR1 and CDR2 (germline): SGHVS, FQNEAQ. CDR3 length: 16 residues. The CDR3 DNA reads as TGTGCCAGCAAAACCCTAGGGGCGGGAGGTCTGTACGAGCAGTACTTC. Translated, it gives CASKTLGAGGLYEQYF.

The J gene is TRBJ1-5, the V gene TRBV29-1; D call uncertain. The CDR3 runs 13 residues. V was cut by 0 bases and J by 6 bases, with 9 bases left in between. Germline-derived CDR1 and CDR2 are SQVTM and ANQGSEA. This CDR3 is CSVEDQVGQPQHF. Written as DNA, the CDR3 is TGCAGCGTTGAAGATCAAGTGGGTCAGCCCCAGCATTTT.

The rearrangement uses TRBV9 and TRBJ2-3; TRBD1 agrees at 7 bases. Unmatched junction bases numbered 3, after V lost 0 bases and J lost 2 bases. Per the germline V gene, CDR1 is SGDLS and CDR2 is YYNGEE. CDR3 length: 15 amino acids. As DNA, the CDR3 is TGTGCCAGCAGCGTAGTCGGGACAGCCACAGATACGCAGTATTTT. As protein: CASSVVGTATDTQYF.

A few counts support this clonotype. The rearrangement joins TRBV7-9 to TRBJ1-5; D perhaps matches TRBD1 (6 bases). Germline lookup yields CDR1 SEHNR and CDR2 FQNEAQ (reference sequence). V lost 2 bases and J lost 4, with 15 bases in between. The CDR3 consists of 16 residues. Here the CDR3 reads CASSLSGAGNNQPQHF. Here the CDR3 DNA reads TGTGCCAGCAGCTTATCAGGGGCAGGGAATAATCAGCCCCAGCATTTT.

This clonotype was found once. The J gene is TRBJ2-1, the V gene TRBV12-3 or TRBV12-4; possibly TRBD1 for D (5 bases). V was trimmed by 1 base and J by 5 bases, leaving 6 bases between them. This CDR3 comprises 13 residues. The CDR3 loop is CASSLGRDNEQFF. Written as DNA, the CDR3 is TGTGCCAGCAGTTTAGGCAGGGACAATGAGCAGTTCTTC.

This chain joins TRBV6-1 and TRBJ1-3, with D uncertain. In germline, CDR1 is MNHNS, CDR2 SASEGT. Deletions cut 2 bases from V and 0 bases from J, with 14 bases between. This CDR3 region has 17 residues. For the CDR3, the DNA is TGTGCCAGCAGTGAATATGCGACACCCAGCTCTGGAAACACCATATATTTT. The encoded protein is CASSEYATPSSGNTIYF.

This sequence joins TRBV9 and TRBJ2-3, with D possibly TRBD2 on 5 matching bases. Germline V gene lookup returns CDR1 SGDLS and CDR2 YYNGEE. Trimming removed 0 bases at V and 0 bases at J, with 8 bases between. The CDR3 extends over 15 amino acids. For the CDR3, the DNA is TGTGCCAGCAGCGTAGATACTAGTAGCACAGATACGCAGTATTTT. Translated, it gives CASSVDTSSTDTQYF.

The chain couples TRBV7-2 to TRBJ2-7; no definite D call. Trimming shortened V by 5 bases and J by 3 bases, and 17 bases separated the two germline ends. This CDR3 has 15 residues. Germline lookup yields CDR1 SGHTA and CDR2 FQGNSA. CDR3 sequence (DNA): TGTGCCAGCAGCCCAGCCTCGGACGGGTTCTACGAGCAGTACTTC. As protein: CASSPASDGFYEQYF.

The chain combines TRBV14 with TRBJ2-3, with D uncertain. Germline V gene data show CDR1 as SGHDN and CDR2 as FVKESK. The CDR3 length is 12 residues. V was shortened by 6 bases and J by 5 bases, with 9 bases between the two germline ends. CDR3 DNA: TGTGCCAGCAGGCTATCGGGAGATACGCAGTATTTT. Translated: CASRLSGDTQYF.

The chain recombines TRBV29-1 with TRBJ2-4; D uncertain. Germline CDR1 SQVTM, CDR2 ANQGSEA. The CDR3 is 13 amino acids. Trimming stripped 4 bases from V and 3 bases from J, with 10 bases between. This CDR3 reads CSVVLRVKNIQYF. The CDR3 coding sequence is TGCAGCGTTGTTCTTAGGGTCAAAAACATTCAGTACTTC.

This clonotype turned up a few times. The chain recombines TRBV4-3 with TRBJ1-1; D unclear. This CDR3 has 15 amino acids. Germline V lookup: CDR1 LGHNA, CDR2 YSLEER. The V end lost 0 bases, the J end lost 5 bases, and 13 bases lay between the germline ends. CDR3: CASSQELGLVTEAFF. Written as DNA, the CDR3 is TGCGCCAGCAGCCAAGAACTGGGCTTGGTGACTGAAGCTTTCTTT.

This clonotype came up a few times. This sequence joins TRBV12-3 or TRBV12-4 and TRBJ2-7; perhaps TRBD1 as D (5 bases). The CDR3 spans 12 residues. The germline V and J ends were trimmed by 9 bases and 2 bases, with 11 bases remaining between them. This CDR3 reads CASTGPTYEQYF. The CDR3 DNA follows: TGTGCCAGTACAGGTCCAACCTACGAGCAGTACTTC.

The sample holds a few counts of this clonotype. This chain links TRBV10-2 with TRBJ1-5; a possible D gene is TRBD1 (5 bases). Per the germline V gene, CDR1 is WSHSY and CDR2 is SAAADI. V lost 2 bases and J 6 bases, leaving 11 bases between the germline ends. The CDR3 is 14 residues long. CDR3 sequence (DNA): TGCGCCAGCAGTGAGCGACAGCCTGGTCAGCCCCAGCATTTT. Residues: CASSERQPGQPQHF.

The gene calls are TRBV15 and TRBJ2-3; D is unresolved. Trimming cost V 1 base and J 1 base, with 3 bases left between them. Germline V CDR1 and CDR2: LNHNV, YYDKDF (reference sequence). The CDR3 length is 13 residues. CDR3 sequence reads: CATSRVRTDTQYF. The CDR3 DNA reads TGTGCCACCAGCAGAGTCCGCACAGATACGCAGTATTTT.

This clonotype was seen a handful of times. This sequence joins TRBV7-6 and TRBJ2-1; 9 bases match TRBD2. V lost 1 base to trimming and J lost 2 bases; unmatched junction nucleotides: 6. The CDR3 runs to 17 residues. Per germline, CDR1 SGHVS and CDR2 FNYEAQ. This CDR3 reads CASSLETSSGTYNEQFF. DNA for the CDR3: TGTGCCAGCAGCTTAGAAACTTCTAGCGGGACCTACAATGAGCAGTTCTTC. Combining the CDR3 with reference TRBV7-6 and TRBJ2-1 gives the whole variable domain GAGVSQSPRYKVTKRGQDVALRCDPISGHVSLYWYRQALGQGPEFLTYFNYEAQQDKSGLPNDRFSAERPEGSISTLTIQRTEQRDSAMYRCASSLETSSGTYNEQFFGPGTRLTVL.

This clonotype was seen more than once but under ten times. J is TRBJ2-4 and V is TRBV7-9; TRBD1 might be the D (5 bases). The V gene's germline CDR1 is SEHNR and CDR2 FQNEAQ (reference sequence). V gave up 2 bases and J gave up 8 bases, with 10 bases separating them. The CDR3 length is 13 residues. Written as DNA, the CDR3 is TGTGCCAGCAGCTTATCAGGGATAGACATTCAGTACTTC. Encoded protein: CASSLSGIDIQYF. Full variable domain (rest looked up from reference TRBV7-9 and TRBJ2-4): DTGVSQNPRHKITKRGQNVTFRCDPISEHNRLYWYRQTLGQGPEFLTYFQNEAQLEKSRLLSDRFSAERPKGSFSTLEIQRTEQGDSAMYLCASSLSGIDIQYFGAGTRLSVL.

The chain recombines TRBV18 with TRBJ2-3, with TRBD2 matching over 12 bases. The length of the CDR3 is 17 residues. CDR1 is KGHSH, CDR2 LQKENI, per germline. The junction had 5 bases not matched to a gene; V was cut back by 0 bases and J by 4 bases. The CDR3 DNA reads TGTGCCAGCTCACCACCCGGACTAGCGGGATTCGCAGATACGCAGTATTTT. Protein: CASSPPGLAGFADTQYF.

This clonotype was counted between two and nine times. This chain joins TRBV5-1 and TRBJ2-1, with TRBD2 matching over 12 bases. J was trimmed by 12 bases and V by 6 bases; bases with no gene match: 10. CDR3 length: 14 residues. CDR1 SGHRS and CDR2 YFSETQ come from the germline V gene. CDR3 nucleotides: TGCGCCAGCATGGATGCTAGCGGGAGGGCCCCGCAGTTCTTC. Translated, it gives CASMDASGRAPQFF.

This clonotype was recorded many times. This chain connects TRBV7-9 to TRBJ1-5; 8 nucleotides agree with TRBD1. After removal of 5 bases from V and 4 bases from J, the junction contained 7 bases not matched to a gene. Germline CDR1 is SEHNR and CDR2 is FQNEAQ (reference sequence). The CDR3 consists of 15 residues. The CDR3 is CASSGATGGNQPQHF. The CDR3 nucleotides read TGTGCCAGCAGCGGGGCTACAGGGGGGAATCAGCCCCAGCATTTT.

This clonotype showed up many times. V usage is TRBV7-8 and J usage is TRBJ1-2; 8 bases line up with TRBD1. Germline CDR1 and CDR2: SGHVS and FQNEAQ. This CDR3 spans 17 amino acids. Germline trimming cut 5 bases from V and 1 base from J; bases unmatched to any gene: 12. This chain's CDR3 is CASSPSGQGELNYGYTF. The CDR3 nucleotides are TGTGCCAGCAGCCCTAGCGGACAGGGCGAACTTAACTATGGCTACACCTTC. The full variable domain, its missing parts supplied by reference TRBV7-8 and TRBJ1-2, is GAGVSQSPRYKVAKRGQDVALRCDPISGHVSLFWYQQALGQGPEFLTYFQNEAQLDKSGLPSDRFFAERPEGSVSTLKIQRTQQEDSAVYLCASSPSGQGELNYGYTFGSGTRLTVV.

The rearrangement uses TRBV27 and TRBJ2-7; no clear D gene. Germline V lookup: CDR1 MNHEY, CDR2 SMNVEV (reference sequence). The CDR3 is 13 residues long. V lost 6 bases, J lost 3 bases, and 12 bases lay in between. CDR3 nucleotides: TGTGCCAGCAGCCCCCAAGGCAACTACGAGCAGTACTTC. The encoded protein is CASSPQGNYEQYF.

The gene calls are TRBV7-9 and TRBJ2-6, with D uncertain. Germline V gives CDR1 SEHNR, CDR2 FQNEAQ (reference sequence). Trimming removed 0 bases at V and 2 bases at J, with 8 bases between. The length of the CDR3 is 16 residues. For the CDR3, the DNA is TGTGCCAGCAGCTTAGCGCTAGGGACTGGGGCCAACGTCCTGACTTTC. Its translation is CASSLALGTGANVLTF.